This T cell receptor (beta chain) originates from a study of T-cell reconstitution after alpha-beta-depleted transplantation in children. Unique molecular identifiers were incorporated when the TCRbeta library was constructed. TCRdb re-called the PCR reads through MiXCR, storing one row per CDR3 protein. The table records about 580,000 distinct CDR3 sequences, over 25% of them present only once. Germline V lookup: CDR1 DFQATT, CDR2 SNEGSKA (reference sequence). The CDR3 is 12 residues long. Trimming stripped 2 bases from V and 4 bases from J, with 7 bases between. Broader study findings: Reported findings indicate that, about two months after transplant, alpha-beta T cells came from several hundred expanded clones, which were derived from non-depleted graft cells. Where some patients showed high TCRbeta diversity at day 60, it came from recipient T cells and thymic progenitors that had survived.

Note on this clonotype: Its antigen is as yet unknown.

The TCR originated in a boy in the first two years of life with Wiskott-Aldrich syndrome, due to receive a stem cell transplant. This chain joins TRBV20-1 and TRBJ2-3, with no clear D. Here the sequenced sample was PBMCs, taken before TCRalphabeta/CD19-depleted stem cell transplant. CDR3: CSARNSADTQYF. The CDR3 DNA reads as TGCAGTGCTAGAAACAGCGCAGATACGCAGTATTTT.